The clone carrying this T cell receptor beta chain was picked up many times. Its antigen is unidentified. This sample is part of a study of T cells in Graves' hyperthyroidism and ophthalmopathy. Overall study findings and caveats: Most thyroid clonotypes that were expanded above 0.001 also turned up in blood.

Using RNA transcripts as the source, TCR beta CDR3 regions were amplified. The primer set for the first-round RT-PCR of the TCR CDR3 was HTBI. TCRdb redid the calling of the multiplex PCR reads with MiXCR, one entry per CDR3 protein. The sample has about 620,000 distinct CDR3 sequences; about a sixth are singletons. Recently diagnosed hyperthyroidism of less than 2 months' duration affected patients aged 18 to 65. The sequencing input was blood. This TCR was recovered from a woman younger than 45 with Graves' hyperthyroidism.

The CDR3 region is CASSPVRSTNEQFF. CDR3 DNA sequence: TGTGCCAGCAGCCCCGTGAGATCTACAAATGAGCAGTTCTTC. The chain uses TRBV11-2 and TRBJ2-1; D is ambiguous. Germline CDR1 SGHAT, CDR2 FQNNGV. V was clipped by 5 bases and J by 7 bases, with 15 bases between them. The CDR3 contains 14 residues.